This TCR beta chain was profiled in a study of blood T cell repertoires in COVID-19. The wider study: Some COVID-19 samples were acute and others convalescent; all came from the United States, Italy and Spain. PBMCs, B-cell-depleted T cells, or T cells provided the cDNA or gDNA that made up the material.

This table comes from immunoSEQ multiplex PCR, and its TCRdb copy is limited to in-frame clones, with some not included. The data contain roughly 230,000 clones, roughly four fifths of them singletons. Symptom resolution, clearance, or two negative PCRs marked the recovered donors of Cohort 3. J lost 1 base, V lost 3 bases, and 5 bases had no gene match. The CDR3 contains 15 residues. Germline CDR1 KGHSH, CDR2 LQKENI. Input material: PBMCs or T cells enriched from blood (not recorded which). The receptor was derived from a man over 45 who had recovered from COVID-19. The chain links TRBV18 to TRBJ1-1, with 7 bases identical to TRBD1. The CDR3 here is CASSPSQGRNTEAFF. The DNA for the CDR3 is TGTGCCAGCTCACCCTCACAGGGGCGGAACACTGAAGCTTTCTTT.